Listed here are 4 T cell receptor beta chains from one sample, sequenced in a study of T cell repertoires in aging, cancer and after chemotherapy (dated by TCRdb to between 2018 and 2021). Sequencing took place on an Illumina MiSeq. Rearranged TRB sequences spanning V, D and J segments were amplified in a multiplex touch-down PCR with a mixed TRB-A/B primer pool. Clones were called with MiXCR by TCRdb after fastp trimmed the public reads at Q25, and only in-frame beta chains were retained. Entries that share a CDR3 protein sequence are merged under the most common genes and DNA. The sample table shows approximately 11,000 distinct CDR3 sequences, and roughly 30% are seen once. The ten most abundant clones make up around 1.8% of the sample. TCR beta rearrangements were amplified from genomic DNA isolated from peripheral blood, not from sorted cells or RNA. Sequencing was performed on blood. These receptors were collected from a human donor in good health.

The rearrangement links TRBV2 to TRBJ2-7; D might be TRBD2 (5 bases). Trimming removed 8 bases from V and 1 base from J, with 12 bases in between. The length of the CDR3 is 13 residues. Germline V gene data show CDR1 as SNHLY and CDR2 as FYNNEI. The CDR3 loop reads CASGPRRSYEQYF. The CDR3 DNA reads as TGTGCCAGCGGTCCGCGGAGGTCCTACGAGCAGTACTTC.

This clonotype was seen more than once but under ten times. V is TRBV19 and J is TRBJ2-5; D is uncertain. In germline, CDR1 is LNHDA, CDR2 SQIVND (reference sequence). The length of the CDR3 is 13 residues. V shed 4 bases and J shed 4 bases, with 10 bases lying between them. The CDR3 bases are TGTGCCAGTAGTAGACCAGACGTAGAGACCCAGTACTTC. Protein: CASSRPDVETQYF.

By share, this clonotype counts as medium-sized. The chain carries TRBV6-5 and TRBJ1-1; weak D call: TRBD1 (5 bases). The CDR3 runs 15 residues. Germline V CDR1 and CDR2: MNHEY, SVGAGI. Trimming took off 1 base at V and 1 base at J, with 10 bases between the two ends. The CDR3 nucleotides are TGTGCCAGCAGTTACTTCGAGGGACCGAACACTGAAGCTTTCTTT. It yields the protein CASSYFEGPNTEAFF.

This clonotype was seen more than once but under ten times. The rearrangement uses TRBV5-4 and TRBJ2-1; TRBD2 matches at 8 bases. Losses at the gene ends were 2 bases for V and 7 bases for J; bases not matched to a gene: 8. Germline CDR1 reads SGHNT; CDR2 reads YYREEE (reference sequence). This CDR3 is built from 15 residues. CDR3 protein: CASSFAGGPLNEQFF. CDR3 bases: TGTGCCAGCAGCTTTGCGGGAGGACCCCTAAATGAGCAGTTCTTC.